The 30 T cell receptor beta chains below come from one sample, sequenced in a study of regulatory T cells in long-lasting Graves disease. HTBI primers from iRepertoire and Arm-PCR of CDR3 regions yielded the TCR beta libraries. A single record per CDR3 protein comes from TCRdb applying MiXCR to the multiplex PCR reads. The repertoire includes about 460,000 distinct CDR3 sequences, 12% to 15% of them detected once, and around a sixth sits in the top ten. Time point in this sample: newly diagnosed GD, antithyroid drugs for less than 3 months. The TCR library was made from RNA that had been extracted from PBMCs in TRIzol. These data are also associated with another study on T cells in Graves' hyperthyroidism and ophthalmopathy.

The sequenced sample was peripheral blood mononuclear cells (PBMCs), obtained at new diagnosis, from a patient treated with antithyroid drugs. The receptors were gathered from a woman aged 45 to 65 with Graves disease.

The CDR3 nucleotides read TGTGCCAGCAGTCCCGCGGGATTCCAAGAGACCCAGTACTTC. It codes for CASSPAGFQETQYF. This chain joins TRBV27 and TRBJ2-5, with D possibly matching TRBD2 (6 bases). Germline-derived CDR1 and CDR2 are MNHEY and SMNVEV (reference sequence). V lost 5 bases and J 1 base, leaving 11 bases between the germline ends. The CDR3 is 14 amino acids.

CDR3 region: CASSTARTHEQYF. The CDR3 DNA is TGTGCCAGCAGCACCGCCCGCACCCACGAGCAGTACTTC. The chain combines TRBV7-2 with TRBJ2-7; D is uncertain. The CDR3 has 13 residues. The germline gives CDR1 SGHTA, CDR2 FQGNSA. V dropped 5 bases and J dropped 5 bases, with 13 bases sitting between them.

This clonotype came up a few times. Mismatch with germline at one junction end may stem from a read error. The rearrangement links TRBV2 to TRBJ2-1; D is perhaps TRBD2 (5 bases). Germline assignment: CDR1 SNHLY and CDR2 FYNNEI. The CDR3 runs 13 residues. CDR3 region: CAGSPLRGNEQFF. The CDR3 DNA reads TGTGCCGGCAGTCCACTCCGGGGCAATGAGCAGTTCTTC.

This clonotype was found many times. J is TRBJ2-3 and V is TRBV7-9; D uncertain. The CDR3 runs to 15 residues. V was cut by 1 base and J by 4 bases, with 12 bases left in between. Per the germline V gene, CDR1 is SEHNR and CDR2 is FQNEAQ (reference sequence). CDR3 in amino acids: CASSLVLGAADTQYF. Written as DNA, the CDR3 is TGTGCCAGCAGCTTAGTGCTAGGCGCGGCAGATACGCAGTATTTT.

Notes on this clonotype: This may be a read error, as it is one base from a much larger clone. The rearrangement uses TRBV6-5 and TRBJ1-2; D is undetermined. The CDR3 consists of 14 residues. Germline values: CDR1 MNHEY, CDR2 SVGAGI. The CDR3 loop reads CASSYSGVGYGHTF. CDR3 in DNA: TGTGCCAGCAGTTACTCGGGCGTAGGTTATGGCCACACCTTC.

In its sample, this clonotype was seen many times. V and J are TRBV6-2 or TRBV6-3 and TRBJ2-5; 12 bases match TRBD2. CDR1 MNHEY and CDR2 SVGEGT come from the germline V gene. The CDR3 consists of 15 residues. V was pared by 5 bases and J by 3 bases, with 4 bases of the junction left unmatched. The CDR3 DNA is TGTGCCAGCAGTCCACTAGCGGGAGGAGAAGAGACCCAGTACTTC. It specifies CASSPLAGGEETQYF.

This clonotype has a handful of counts. This clone may be a read error of a much larger clone one base away. The rearrangement joins TRBV24-1 to TRBJ1-5, with D unclear. Germline V gene sequence: CDR1 KGHDR, CDR2 SFDVKD. Trimming shortened V by 5 bases and J by 7 bases, and 8 bases separated the two germline ends. The CDR3 is 12 residues long. CDR3 coding DNA: TGTGCCACCAGTGGTCCTGGCCAGCCCCAGCATTTT. It translates to CATSGPGQPQHF.

This clonotype has ten or more counts. This sequence joins TRBV7-6 and TRBJ1-1; perhaps TRBD1 as D (5 bases). Germline V lookup: CDR1 SGHVS, CDR2 FNYEAQ. Between the trimmed V and J ends, which lost 1 base and 6 bases, there was a span of 12 bases. The CDR3 is made up of 14 amino acids. The CDR3 nucleotides read TGTGCCAGCAGCTTAGATGGTCAGGGAGCTGAAGCTTTCTTT. Its translation: CASSLDGQGAEAFF.

This clonotype was detected only a few times. The chain's CDR3 is CASSQDLLDRGSYEQYF. The CDR3 DNA reads TGCGCCAGCAGCCAAGATCTATTGGACAGGGGCTCCTACGAGCAGTACTTC. This chain connects TRBV4-1 to TRBJ2-7; 9 bases are shared with TRBD1. Germline lookup yields CDR1 MGHRA and CDR2 YSYEKL. This CDR3 comprises 17 residues. V shed 0 bases, J shed 0 bases, and the junction held 6 bases outside the gene matches.

This chain joins TRBV6-1 and TRBJ2-6; D call uncertain. The CDR3 spans 16 residues. Trimming left V 4 bases short and J 0 bases short, with 10 bases between. Per the germline V gene, CDR1 is MNHNS and CDR2 is SASEGT. The CDR3 reads CASSAIRYSGANVLTF. CDR3 bases: TGTGCCAGCAGTGCAATTCGCTACTCTGGGGCCAACGTCCTGACTTTC.

This clonotype showed up many times. This rearrangement joins TRBV6-1 to TRBJ2-7; 13 bases are a match to TRBD2. The CDR3 contains 15 residues. The germline V gene has CDR1 MNHNS and CDR2 SASEGT. Losses at the gene ends were 5 bases for V and 3 bases for J; bases not matched to a gene: 4. The DNA of the CDR3 is TGTGCCAGCAGTACCCGACTAGCGGGAGGCTACGAGCAGTACTTC. Translated: CASSTRLAGGYEQYF.

V gene TRBV6-1 combines with J gene TRBJ1-2, with a weak D call TRBD1 (5 bases). V was clipped by 6 bases and J by 7 bases, with 18 bases between them. The CDR3 is 14 residues long. CDR1 and CDR2 (germline): MNHNS, SASEGT. The CDR3 region has the DNA TGTGCCAGCAGCTCAGGGACCCTCCTGGTTGGCTACACCTTC. Translated, it gives CASSSGTLLVGYTF.

In its sample, this clonotype was seen a few times. This chain connects TRBV30 to TRBJ2-2; 7 bases fit TRBD2. Germline loops: CDR1 GTSNPN, CDR2 SVGIG (reference sequence). J was trimmed by 2 bases and V by 8 bases; bases with no gene match: 20. This CDR3 has 18 residues. The CDR3 region has the DNA TGTGCCCCCACGGGGGGTAGGCTACAGAGCCCAAACACCGGGGAGCTGTTTTTT. Translation gives CAPTGGRLQSPNTGELFF.

The J gene is TRBJ2-1, the V gene TRBV19, with 8 positions matching TRBD2. The V segment lost 3 bases and the J segment 3 bases; nucleotides outside the gene matches: 7. Germline loops: CDR1 LNHDA, CDR2 SQIVND (reference sequence). The CDR3 contains 16 residues. The chain's CDR3 is CASSMLGRVGYNEQFF. As DNA, the CDR3 is TGTGCCAGTAGTATGCTCGGGAGGGTTGGCTACAATGAGCAGTTCTTC.

The sample holds a few counts of this clonotype. This chain joins TRBV6-5 and TRBJ2-2; 7 bases align to TRBD2. CDR3 length equals 16 residues. Trimming took 1 base from V and 3 from J; bases not matched to a gene: 5. Germline V gives CDR1 MNHEY, CDR2 SVGAGI. CDR3 sequence (DNA): TGTGCCAGCAGTTACTGGGGGAGGGTGGACACCGGGGAGCTGTTTTTT. Encoded protein: CASSYWGRVDTGELFF.

In this sample, this clonotype turned up many times. The CDR3 DNA reads TGCGCCAGCAGTGATTCTAGCAGCACAGATACGCAGTATTTT. It codes for CASSDSSSTDTQYF. This chain connects TRBV10-1 to TRBJ2-3; TRBD2 is a possible D gene (5 bases). The CDR3 is made up of 14 amino acids. Per the germline V gene, CDR1 is WNHNN and CDR2 is SYGVQD (reference sequence). V dropped 3 bases and J dropped 0 bases, with 7 bases sitting between them.

The J gene is TRBJ2-7, the V gene TRBV7-6; D gene unclear. V lost 3 bases to trimming and J lost 0 bases, with 9 bases between them. The CDR3 contains 14 residues. Germline V gives CDR1 SGHVS, CDR2 FNYEAQ. Here the CDR3 reads CASSFTSSSYEQYF. CDR3 DNA sequence: TGTGCCAGCAGCTTTACGTCCTCCTCCTACGAGCAGTACTTC.

This clonotype showed up many times. Written as DNA, the CDR3 is TGTGCCACGTCTGGTAGGGCCGGTCGGAATGAGCAGTTCTTC. This gives the protein CATSGRAGRNEQFF. The chain uses TRBV28 and TRBJ2-1; D is undetermined. CDR1 and CDR2 from the germline V gene are MDHEN and SYDVKM. The CDR3 is 14 residues long. The V and J ends lost 10 bases and 7 bases respectively, with 20 bases between them.

The chain couples TRBV6-1 to TRBJ1-1, with D unresolved. V lost 2 bases and J 1 base, leaving 8 bases between the germline ends. The germline V gene has CDR1 MNHNS and CDR2 SASEGT. The length of the CDR3 is 14 residues. This chain's CDR3 is CASSELVANTEAFF. For the CDR3, the DNA is TGTGCCAGCAGTGAACTGGTAGCGAACACTGAAGCTTTCTTT.

The chain couples TRBV28 to TRBJ1-4; TRBD1 agrees at 9 bases. The CDR3 contains 13 residues. After removal of 5 bases from V and 10 bases from J, the junction contained 5 bases not matched to a gene. From germline, CDR1 is MDHEN and CDR2 SYDVKM. The CDR3 sequence: CASSQGQGGKLFF. In DNA, the CDR3 is TGTGCCAGCAGTCAGGGACAGGGAGGAAAACTGTTTTTT.

This clonotype has a count of ten or more. The chain carries TRBV18 and TRBJ1-5; 7 nucleotides align to TRBD1. Per the germline V gene, CDR1 is KGHSH and CDR2 is LQKENI. CDR3 length: 15 amino acids. The V segment lost 6 bases and the J segment 2 bases; nucleotides outside the gene matches: 7. CDR3 DNA: TGTGCCAGCTCCGAGACAGGGATCGGCAATCAGCCCCAGCATTTT. Translating gives CASSETGIGNQPQHF.

This clonotype turned up a few times. The chain carries TRBV19 and TRBJ2-2; D is unclear. Germline assignment: CDR1 LNHDA and CDR2 SQIVND (reference sequence). V gave up 7 bases and J gave up 2 bases, with 14 bases separating them. The CDR3 contains 15 residues. The CDR3 DNA follows: TGTGCCAGTAAGAAGAGCAGACAAAACACCGGGGAGCTGTTTTTT. Encoded protein: CASKKSRQNTGELFF.

This clonotype was recorded at least ten times. The chain combines TRBV20-1 with TRBJ2-1, with 7 nucleotides matching TRBD2. Looked up from germline, CDR1 is DFQATT and CDR2 is SNEGSKA (reference sequence). V dropped 2 bases and J dropped 4; count of bases not matched to a gene: 11. The CDR3 spans 16 residues. In DNA form, the CDR3 reads TGCAGTGCTAGAAGAGGTGGGAGGGAATTATACAATGAGCAGTTCTTC. It specifies CSARRGGRELYNEQFF.

A note on this clonotype: A clone one base away is much larger, so this may be a read error. The chain employs TRBV6-1 and TRBJ2-2, with D possibly being TRBD2 (5 bases). The CDR3 has 15 residues. Per germline, CDR1 MNHNS and CDR2 SASEGT. The CDR3 sequence is CASGEAAGNTGELFF. As DNA, the CDR3 is TGTGCCAGCGGTGAAGCGGCAGGGAACACCGGGGAGCTGTTTTTT.

The chain links TRBV30 to TRBJ1-1, with a possible D match to TRBD1 (6 bases). The CDR3 has 13 residues. Between the trimmed V and J ends, which lost 4 bases and 4 bases, there was a span of 13 bases. Germline lookup yields CDR1 GTSNPN and CDR2 SVGIG (reference sequence). The CDR3 DNA sequence: TGTGCCTGGATCTCCCGGGGGCCCACTGAAGCTTTCTTT. This codes for CAWISRGPTEAFF.

This clonotype was recorded at least ten times. This chain joins TRBV30 and TRBJ1-4, with 8 bases lining up with TRBD1. The CDR3 extends over 14 amino acids. Trimming at V came to 3 bases and at J to 5 bases, leaving 5 bases not matched to a gene. Germline V CDR1 and CDR2: GTSNPN, SVGIG (reference sequence). CDR3 loop: CAWSRTGSNEKLFF. In nucleotides, the CDR3 is TGTGCCTGGAGCCGGACAGGGTCGAATGAAAAACTGTTTTTT.

This clonotype was found a few times. J is TRBJ2-4 and V is TRBV20-1, with TRBD1 matching over 10 bases. Trimming at V came to 3 bases and at J to 5 bases, leaving 4 bases not matched to a gene. The CDR3 runs to 14 residues. Germline V gene lookup returns CDR1 DFQATT and CDR2 SNEGSKA (reference sequence). This CDR3 is CSASPGTGENIQYF. DNA of the CDR3: TGCAGTGCTAGCCCCGGGACAGGGGAAAACATTCAGTACTTC.

This clonotype has ten or more counts. The chain recombines TRBV7-6 with TRBJ1-1; D possibly corresponds to TRBD1 (5 bases). The V gene's germline CDR1 is SGHVS and CDR2 FNYEAQ. The V and J ends lost 5 bases and 4 bases respectively, with 17 bases between them. CDR3 length: 15 residues. The CDR3 reads CASSPRGSPGTEAFF. The CDR3 nucleotides are TGTGCCAGCAGCCCTCGGGGCAGCCCGGGCACTGAAGCTTTCTTT.

The J gene is TRBJ1-4, the V gene TRBV10-1, with a possible D match to TRBD1 (5 bases). The CDR3 has 13 residues. The V gene lost 1 base and the J gene lost 5 bases, with 5 bases spanning the gap. Germline CDR1 and CDR2: WNHNN and SYGVQD (reference sequence). The CDR3 sequence is CASSEYRNEKLFF. CDR3 nucleotide sequence: TGCGCCAGCAGTGAGTACAGGAATGAAAAACTGTTTTTT.

The rearrangement links TRBV6-2 or TRBV6-3 to TRBJ2-3; the D is unclear. The CDR3 loop spans 16 amino acids. CDR1 MNHEY and CDR2 SVGEGT come from the germline V gene. V was pared by 0 bases and J by 0 bases, with 10 bases between. CDR3: CASSYSYRASTDTQYF. Written as DNA, the CDR3 is TGTGCCAGCAGTTACTCGTACCGGGCTAGCACAGATACGCAGTATTTT.